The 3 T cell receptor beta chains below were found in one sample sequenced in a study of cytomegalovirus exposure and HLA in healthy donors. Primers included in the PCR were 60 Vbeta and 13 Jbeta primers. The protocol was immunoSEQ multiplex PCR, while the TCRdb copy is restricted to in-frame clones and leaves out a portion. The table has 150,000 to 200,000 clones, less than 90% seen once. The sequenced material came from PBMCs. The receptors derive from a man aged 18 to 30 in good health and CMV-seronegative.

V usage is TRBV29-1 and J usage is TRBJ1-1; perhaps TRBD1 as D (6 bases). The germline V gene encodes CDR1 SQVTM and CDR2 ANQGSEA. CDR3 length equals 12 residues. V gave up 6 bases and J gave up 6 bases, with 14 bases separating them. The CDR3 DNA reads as TGCAGCGTACAGGGTGCCGGAGCTGAAGCTTTCTTT. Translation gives CSVQGAGAEAFF.

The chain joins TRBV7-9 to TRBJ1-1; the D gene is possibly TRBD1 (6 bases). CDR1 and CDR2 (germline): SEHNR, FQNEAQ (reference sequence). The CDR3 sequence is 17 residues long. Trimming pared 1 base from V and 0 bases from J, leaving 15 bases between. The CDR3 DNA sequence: TGTGCCAGCAGCTTAGGGGAACAGGGAATATTGAACACTGAAGCTTTCTTT. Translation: CASSLGEQGILNTEAFF.

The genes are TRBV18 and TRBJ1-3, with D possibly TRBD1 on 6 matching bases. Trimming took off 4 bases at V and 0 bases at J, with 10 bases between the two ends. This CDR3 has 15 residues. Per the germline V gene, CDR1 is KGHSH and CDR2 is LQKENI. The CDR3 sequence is CASSRGQLSGNTIYF. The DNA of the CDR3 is TGTGCCAGCTCACGTGGACAGCTCTCTGGAAACACCATATATTTT.